This TCR beta chain derives from a study of circulating CD8 cells and anti-PD-1 response in melanoma. In this sample, this clonotype is large. Its antigen is undetermined. The study's findings and limits: PD-1 and DPOS subsets showed similar, higher clonality than DNEG.

Each library started from 15 ng of total RNA using the QIAseq Immune Repertoire TCR panel. TCRdb re-analysed the reads in MiXCR, keeping a single row per CDR3 protein. Found here are some 970 distinct CDR3 sequences, about 8.2% of them singletons; the top ten hold more than 4.5%. This CDR3 is built from 11 residues. Per the germline V gene, CDR1 is KGHDR and CDR2 is SFDVKD. V was pared by 8 bases and J by 6 bases, with 7 bases between. Four subsets defined by PD-1 and/or TIGIT were sorted from live CD3+CD8+TCRalphabeta+ cells. V gene TRBV24-1 combines with J gene TRBJ2-1; D call uncertain. Sample: CD8+ T cells from PBMCs, taken at baseline or after one month of anti-PD-1 therapy (not recorded which). The sequence was obtained from a human donor with melanoma. The CDR3 DNA is TGTGCCACCAAACAAGGCAATGAGCAGTTCTTC. It is translated as CATKQGNEQFF.